The 5 T cell receptor beta chains given below trace back to one sample, sequenced in a study of vaccination and CD4 T cells after COVID-19. TCRdb called the PCR reads again in MiXCR, with one record for every CDR3 protein. The table has about 29,000 distinct CDR3 sequences, approximately 48% seen once; the top ten hold about 5.8%. Time point noted: late sampling 161 to 241 days after vaccination in a few convalescent patients. Sequenced here: CD4+ T cells from blood, sampled about 7 months after SARS-CoV-2 vaccination. The receptors originated from a human donor who had recovered from COVID-19.

This clonotype was detected only a few times. Here the CDR3 DNA reads TGTGCCACCAGCGGCCGGTATAGCAATCAGCCCCAGCATTTT. This encodes CATSGRYSNQPQHF. The V gene is TRBV15, the J gene TRBJ1-5; D remains ambiguous. CDR3 length: 14 residues. Germline CDR1 is LNHNV and CDR2 is YYDKDF (reference sequence). V was clipped by 5 bases and J by 0 bases, with 8 bases between them.

This clonotype was picked up a small number of times. The chain joins TRBV6-5 to TRBJ1-5; 8 nucleotides match TRBD1. The CDR3 consists of 13 residues. J gave up 7 bases and V 4 bases, and 3 bases lay outside the gene matches. Germline values: CDR1 MNHEY, CDR2 SVGAGI. CDR3 amino acids: CASSSTGVQPQHF. The CDR3 nucleotides are TGTGCCAGCAGTTCGACAGGGGTCCAGCCCCAGCATTTT.

The table lists this clonotype with a few counts. The V call is TRBV28, the J call TRBJ2-1, with D perhaps matching TRBD1 (7 bases). Germline V gives CDR1 MDHEN, CDR2 SYDVKM. V gave up 6 bases and J gave up 6 bases, with 9 bases separating them. The length of the CDR3 is 12 residues. The CDR3 reads CASRQGGNEQFF. The CDR3 DNA sequence: TGTGCCAGCAGGCAGGGGGGCAATGAGCAGTTCTTC.

The V call is TRBV7-9, the J call TRBJ2-2, with 8 bases lining up with TRBD2. The trim removed 11 bases at V and 0 bases at J, leaving 5 bases unmatched. This CDR3 is 14 amino acids long. Germline values: CDR1 SEHNR, CDR2 FQNEAQ (reference sequence). The CDR3: CAGNSGANTGELFF. In nucleotides, the CDR3 is TGTGCCGGCAATAGCGGGGCGAACACCGGGGAGCTGTTTTTT.

This clonotype was counted only a few times. The chain uses TRBV20-1 and TRBJ2-1, with D perhaps matching TRBD2 (6 bases). V dropped 3 bases and J dropped 7 bases, with 16 bases sitting between them. This CDR3 has 14 residues. Germline assignment: CDR1 DFQATT and CDR2 SNEGSKA (reference sequence). The DNA of the CDR3 is TGCAGTGCTAGGATCTTTTGGGAGGAGAATGAGCAGTTCTTC. Its translation: CSARIFWEENEQFF.